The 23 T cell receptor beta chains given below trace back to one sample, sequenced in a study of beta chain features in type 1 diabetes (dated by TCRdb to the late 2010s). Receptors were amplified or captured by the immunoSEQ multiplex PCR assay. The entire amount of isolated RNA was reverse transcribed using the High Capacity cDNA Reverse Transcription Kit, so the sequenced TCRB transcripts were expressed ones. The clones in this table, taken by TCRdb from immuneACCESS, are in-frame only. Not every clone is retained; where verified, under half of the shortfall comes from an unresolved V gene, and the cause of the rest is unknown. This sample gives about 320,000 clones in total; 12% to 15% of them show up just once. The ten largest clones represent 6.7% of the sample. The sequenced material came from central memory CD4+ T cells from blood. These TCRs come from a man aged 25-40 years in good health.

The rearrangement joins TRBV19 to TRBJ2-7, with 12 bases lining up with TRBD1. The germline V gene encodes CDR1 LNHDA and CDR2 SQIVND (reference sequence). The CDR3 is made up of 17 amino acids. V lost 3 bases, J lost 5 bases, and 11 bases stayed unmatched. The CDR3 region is CASSMFRGTGGRNEQYF. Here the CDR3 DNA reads TGTGCCAGTAGTATGTTCCGTGGGACAGGGGGCAGGAACGAGCAGTACTTC.

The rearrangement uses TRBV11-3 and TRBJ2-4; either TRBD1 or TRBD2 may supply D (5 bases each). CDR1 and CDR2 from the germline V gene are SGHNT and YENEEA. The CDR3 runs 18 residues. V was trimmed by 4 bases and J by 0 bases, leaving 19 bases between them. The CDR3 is CASSSRFTGPGAKNIQYF. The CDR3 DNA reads TGTGCCAGCAGCTCGAGATTTACGGGACCTGGAGCCAAAAACATTCAGTACTTC.

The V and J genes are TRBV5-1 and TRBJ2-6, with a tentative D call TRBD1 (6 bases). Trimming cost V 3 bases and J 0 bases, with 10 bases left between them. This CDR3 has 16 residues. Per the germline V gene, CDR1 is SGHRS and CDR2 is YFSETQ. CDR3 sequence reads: CASSWDINSGANVLTF. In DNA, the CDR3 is TGCGCCAGCAGCTGGGACATCAACTCTGGGGCCAACGTCCTGACTTTC.

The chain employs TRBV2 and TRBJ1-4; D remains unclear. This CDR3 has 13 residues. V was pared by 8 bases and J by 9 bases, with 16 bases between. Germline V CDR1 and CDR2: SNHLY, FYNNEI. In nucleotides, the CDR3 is TGTGCCAGCCTACTGTCCGGGATCAAAAAACTGTTTTTT. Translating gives CASLLSGIKKLFF.

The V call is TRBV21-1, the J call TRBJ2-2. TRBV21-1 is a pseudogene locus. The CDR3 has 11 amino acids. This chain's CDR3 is CANVMPGELFF. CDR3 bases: TGTGCCAATGTCATGCCCGGGGAGCTGTTTTTT.

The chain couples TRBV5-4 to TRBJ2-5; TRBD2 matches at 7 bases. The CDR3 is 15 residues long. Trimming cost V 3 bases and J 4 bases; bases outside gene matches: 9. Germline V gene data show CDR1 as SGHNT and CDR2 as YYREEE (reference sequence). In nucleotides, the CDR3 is TGTGCCAGCAGCTCACTCTGGGGCGGGAGAGAGACCCAGTACTTC. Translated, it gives CASSSLWGGRETQYF.

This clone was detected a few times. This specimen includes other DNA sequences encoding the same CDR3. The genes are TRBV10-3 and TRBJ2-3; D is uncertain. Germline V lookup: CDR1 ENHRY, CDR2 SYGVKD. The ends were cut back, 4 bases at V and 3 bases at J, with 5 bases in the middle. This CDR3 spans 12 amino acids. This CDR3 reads CAISGPTDTQYF. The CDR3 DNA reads TGTGCCATCAGTGGCCCTACAGATACGCAGTATTTT.

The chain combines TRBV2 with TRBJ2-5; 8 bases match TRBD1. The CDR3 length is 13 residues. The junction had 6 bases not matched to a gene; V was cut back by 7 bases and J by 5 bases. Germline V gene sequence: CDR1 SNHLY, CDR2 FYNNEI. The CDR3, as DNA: TGTGCCAGCAACCGACAGGGGCGGGAGACCCAGTACTTC. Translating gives CASNRQGRETQYF.

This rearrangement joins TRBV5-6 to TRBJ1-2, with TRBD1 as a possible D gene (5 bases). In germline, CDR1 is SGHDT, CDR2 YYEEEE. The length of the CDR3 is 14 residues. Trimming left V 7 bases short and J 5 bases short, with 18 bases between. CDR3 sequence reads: CASVYRDGLYGYTF. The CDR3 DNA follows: TGTGCCAGCGTCTACCGGGACGGACTATATGGCTACACCTTC. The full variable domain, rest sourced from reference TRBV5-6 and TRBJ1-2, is DAGVTQSPTHLIKTRGQQVTLRCSPKSGHDTVSWYQQALGQGPQFIFQYYEEEERQRGNFPDRFSGHQFPNYSSELNVNALLLGDSALYLCASVYRDGLYGYTFGSGTRLTVV.

In DNA, the CDR3 is TGTGCCAGCAGCGTAGCTTCGGGACTAGCATCCGATACGCAGTATTTT. Amino acid sequence: CASSVASGLASDTQYF. The chain combines TRBV9 with TRBJ2-3, with TRBD2 identical over 9 bases. Germline CDR1 and CDR2: SGDLS and YYNGEE. This CDR3 has 16 residues. Trimming took 0 bases from V and 6 from J; bases not matched to a gene: 8.

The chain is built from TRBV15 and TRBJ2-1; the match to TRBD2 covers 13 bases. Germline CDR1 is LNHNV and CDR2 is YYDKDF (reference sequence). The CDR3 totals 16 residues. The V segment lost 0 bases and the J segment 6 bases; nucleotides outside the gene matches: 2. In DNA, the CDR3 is TGTGCCACCAGCAGAGAACTAGCGGGAGGGACCAATGAGCAGTTCTTC. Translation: CATSRELAGGTNEQFF.

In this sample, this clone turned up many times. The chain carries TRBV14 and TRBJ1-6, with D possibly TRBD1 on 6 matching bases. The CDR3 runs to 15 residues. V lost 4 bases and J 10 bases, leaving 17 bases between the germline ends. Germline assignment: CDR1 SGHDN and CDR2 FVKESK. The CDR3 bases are TGTGCCAGCAGCCCGCTGGGACACTTCCAGTCACCCCTCCACTTT. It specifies CASSPLGHFQSPLHF.

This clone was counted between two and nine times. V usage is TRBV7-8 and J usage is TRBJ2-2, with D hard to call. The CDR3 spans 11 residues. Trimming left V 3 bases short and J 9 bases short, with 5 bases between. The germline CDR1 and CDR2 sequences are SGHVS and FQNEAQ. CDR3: CASSFDRELFF. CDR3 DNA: TGTGCCAGCAGCTTCGATCGGGAGCTGTTTTTT.

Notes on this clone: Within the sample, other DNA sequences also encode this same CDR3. CDR3 nucleotide sequence: TGTGCCAGCAGCCAAGCCGGGACGGATACGCAGTATTTT. Encoded protein: CASSQAGTDTQYF. The chain has TRBV11-2 and TRBJ2-3, with D possibly called TRBD1 or TRBD2 (5 bases each). The CDR3 contains 13 residues. V was pared by 5 bases and J by 6 bases, with 12 bases between. The germline gives CDR1 SGHAT, CDR2 FQNNGV.

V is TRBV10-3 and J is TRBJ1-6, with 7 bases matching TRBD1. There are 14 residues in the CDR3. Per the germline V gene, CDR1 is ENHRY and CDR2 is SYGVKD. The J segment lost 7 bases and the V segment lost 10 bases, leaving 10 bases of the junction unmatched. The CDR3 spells CATGGGRDNSPLHF. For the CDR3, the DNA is TGTGCCACCGGAGGGGGCAGGGACAATTCACCCCTCCACTTT.

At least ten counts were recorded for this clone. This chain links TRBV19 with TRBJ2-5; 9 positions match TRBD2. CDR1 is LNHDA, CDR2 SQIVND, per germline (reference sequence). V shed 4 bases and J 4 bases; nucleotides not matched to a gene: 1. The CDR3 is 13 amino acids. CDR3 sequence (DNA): TGTGCCAGTAGTAGCGGGAGGGCAGAGACCCAGTACTTC. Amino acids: CASSSGRAETQYF.

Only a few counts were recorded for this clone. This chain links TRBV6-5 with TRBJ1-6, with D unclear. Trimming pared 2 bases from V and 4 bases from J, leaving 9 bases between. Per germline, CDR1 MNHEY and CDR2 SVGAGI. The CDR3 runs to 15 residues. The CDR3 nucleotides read TGTGCCAGCAGTTACGAGGGTGGGTATAATTCACCCCTCCACTTT. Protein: CASSYEGGYNSPLHF.

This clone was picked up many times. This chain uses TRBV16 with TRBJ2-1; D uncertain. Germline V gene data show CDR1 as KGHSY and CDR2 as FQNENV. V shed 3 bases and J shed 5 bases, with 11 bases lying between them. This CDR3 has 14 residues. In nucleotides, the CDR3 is TGTGCCAGCAGCCAGTCCTCGCCGGACAATGAGCAGTTCTTC. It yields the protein CASSQSSPDNEQFF.

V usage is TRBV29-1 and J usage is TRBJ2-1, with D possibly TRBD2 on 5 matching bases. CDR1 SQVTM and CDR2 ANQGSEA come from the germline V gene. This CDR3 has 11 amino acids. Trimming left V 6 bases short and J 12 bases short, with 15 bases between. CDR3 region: CSVETFRGQFF. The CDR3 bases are TGCAGCGTGGAGACATTTCGGGGGCAGTTCTTC.

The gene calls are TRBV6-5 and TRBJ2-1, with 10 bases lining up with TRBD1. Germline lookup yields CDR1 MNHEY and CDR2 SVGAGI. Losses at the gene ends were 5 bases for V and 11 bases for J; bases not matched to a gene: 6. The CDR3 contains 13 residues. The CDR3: CASSNRDRGKQFF. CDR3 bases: TGTGCCAGCAGTAACCGGGACAGGGGAAAGCAGTTCTTC.

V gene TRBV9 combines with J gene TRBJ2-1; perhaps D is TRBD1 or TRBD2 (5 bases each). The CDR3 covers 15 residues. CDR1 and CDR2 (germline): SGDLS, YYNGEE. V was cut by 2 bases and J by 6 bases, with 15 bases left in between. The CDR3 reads CASSVLGRAANEQFF. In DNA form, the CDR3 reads TGTGCCAGCAGCGTGTTGGGACGGGCTGCCAATGAGCAGTTCTTC. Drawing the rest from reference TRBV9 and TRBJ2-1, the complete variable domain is DSGVTQTPKHLITATGQRVTLRCSPRSGDLSVYWYQQSLDQGLQFLIQYYNGEERAKGNILERFSAQQFPDLHSELNLSSLELGDSALYFCASSVLGRAANEQFFGPGTRLTVL.

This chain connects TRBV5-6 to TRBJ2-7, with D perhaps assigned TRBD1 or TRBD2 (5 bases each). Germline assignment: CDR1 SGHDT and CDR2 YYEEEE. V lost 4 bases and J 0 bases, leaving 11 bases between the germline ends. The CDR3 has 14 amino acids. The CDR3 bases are TGTGCCAGCAGCCCCACGGGGCTCTCCTACGAGCAGTACGTC. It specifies CASSPTGLSYEQYV.

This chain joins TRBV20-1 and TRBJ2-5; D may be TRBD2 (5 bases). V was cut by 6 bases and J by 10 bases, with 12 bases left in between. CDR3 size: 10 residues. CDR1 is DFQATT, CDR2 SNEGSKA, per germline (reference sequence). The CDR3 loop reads CSADGAVQYF. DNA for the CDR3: TGCAGTGCCGATGGAGCGGTCCAGTACTTC.